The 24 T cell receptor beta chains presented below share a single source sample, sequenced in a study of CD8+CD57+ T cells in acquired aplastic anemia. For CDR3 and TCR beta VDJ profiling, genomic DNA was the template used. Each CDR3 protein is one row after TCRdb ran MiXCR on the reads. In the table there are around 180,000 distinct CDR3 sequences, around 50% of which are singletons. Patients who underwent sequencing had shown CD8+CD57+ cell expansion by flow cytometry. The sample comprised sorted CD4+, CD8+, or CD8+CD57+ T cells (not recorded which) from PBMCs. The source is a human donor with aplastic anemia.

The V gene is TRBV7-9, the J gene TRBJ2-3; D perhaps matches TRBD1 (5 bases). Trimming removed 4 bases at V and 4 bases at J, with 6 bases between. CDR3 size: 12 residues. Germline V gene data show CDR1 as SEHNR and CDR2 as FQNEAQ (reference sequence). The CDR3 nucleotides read TGTGCCAGCAGCTCAGGGCCAGATACGCAGTATTTT. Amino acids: CASSSGPDTQYF.

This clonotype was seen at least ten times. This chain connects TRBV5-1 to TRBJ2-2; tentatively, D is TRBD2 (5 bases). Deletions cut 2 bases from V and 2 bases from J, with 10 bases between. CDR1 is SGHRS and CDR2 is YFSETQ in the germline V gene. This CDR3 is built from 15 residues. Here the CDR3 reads CASSLRTDNTGELFF. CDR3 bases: TGCGCCAGCAGCTTAAGGACTGATAACACCGGGGAGCTGTTTTTT.

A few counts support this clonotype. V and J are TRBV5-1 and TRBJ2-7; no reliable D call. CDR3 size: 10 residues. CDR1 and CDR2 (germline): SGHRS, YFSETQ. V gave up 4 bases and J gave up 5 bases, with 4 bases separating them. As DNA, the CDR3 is TGCGCCAGCAGCAGGAACGAGCAGTACTTC. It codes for CASSRNEQYF.

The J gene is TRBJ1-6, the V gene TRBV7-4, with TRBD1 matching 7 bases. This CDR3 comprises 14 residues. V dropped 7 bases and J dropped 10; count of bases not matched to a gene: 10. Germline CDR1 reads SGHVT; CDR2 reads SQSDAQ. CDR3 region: CASTPRTGRSPLHF. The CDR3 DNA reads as TGTGCCAGCACCCCACGGACAGGAAGGTCACCCCTCCACTTT.

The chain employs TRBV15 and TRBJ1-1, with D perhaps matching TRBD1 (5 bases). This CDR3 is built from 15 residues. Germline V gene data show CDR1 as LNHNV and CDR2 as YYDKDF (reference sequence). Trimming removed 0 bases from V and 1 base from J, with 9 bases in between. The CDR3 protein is CATSRDQRGNTEAFF. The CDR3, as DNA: TGTGCCACCAGCAGAGATCAAAGGGGGAACACTGAAGCTTTCTTT.

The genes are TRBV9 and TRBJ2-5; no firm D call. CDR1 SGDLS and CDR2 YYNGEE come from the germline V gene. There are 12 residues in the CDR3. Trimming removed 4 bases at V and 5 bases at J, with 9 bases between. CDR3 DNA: TGTGCCAGCAGCTTACGGTTTGAGACCCAGTACTTC. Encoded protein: CASSLRFETQYF. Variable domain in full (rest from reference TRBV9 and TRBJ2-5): DSGVTQTPKHLITATGQRVTLRCSPRSGDLSVYWYQQSLDQGLQFLIQYYNGEERAKGNILERFSAQQFPDLHSELNLSSLELGDSALYFCASSLRFETQYFGPGTRLLVL.

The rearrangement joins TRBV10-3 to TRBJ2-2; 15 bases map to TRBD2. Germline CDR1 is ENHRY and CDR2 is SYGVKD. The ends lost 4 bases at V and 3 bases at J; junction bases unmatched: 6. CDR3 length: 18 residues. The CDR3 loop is CAISGTSGGAWDTGELFF. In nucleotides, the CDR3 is TGTGCCATCAGTGGGACTAGCGGGGGGGCCTGGGACACCGGGGAGCTGTTTTTT.

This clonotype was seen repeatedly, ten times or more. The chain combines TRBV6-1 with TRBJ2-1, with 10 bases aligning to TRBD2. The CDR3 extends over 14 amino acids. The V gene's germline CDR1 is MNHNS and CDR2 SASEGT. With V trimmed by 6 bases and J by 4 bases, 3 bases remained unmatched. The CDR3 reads CASSRTSGYNEQFF. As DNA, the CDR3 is TGTGCCAGCAGCAGGACTAGCGGTTACAATGAGCAGTTCTTC.

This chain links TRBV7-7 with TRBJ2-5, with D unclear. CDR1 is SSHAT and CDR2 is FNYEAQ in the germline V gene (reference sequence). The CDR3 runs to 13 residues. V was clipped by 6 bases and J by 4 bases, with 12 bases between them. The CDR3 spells CASRGTEGETQYF. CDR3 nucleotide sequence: TGTGCCAGCAGGGGCACAGAAGGAGAGACCCAGTACTTC.

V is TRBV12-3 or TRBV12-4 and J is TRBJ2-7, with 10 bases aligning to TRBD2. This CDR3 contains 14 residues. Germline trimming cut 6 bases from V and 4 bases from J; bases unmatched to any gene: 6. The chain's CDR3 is CASRPLAGRYEQYF. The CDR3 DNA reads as TGTGCCAGCAGGCCACTAGCGGGAAGGTACGAGCAGTACTTC.

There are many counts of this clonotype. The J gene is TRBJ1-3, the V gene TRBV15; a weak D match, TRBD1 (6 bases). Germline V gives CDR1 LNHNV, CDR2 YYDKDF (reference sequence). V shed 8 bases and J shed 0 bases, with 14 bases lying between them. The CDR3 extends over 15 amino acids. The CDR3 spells CATGGRSHSGNTIYF. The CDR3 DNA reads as TGTGCCACCGGGGGCAGGAGCCACTCTGGAAACACCATATATTTT.

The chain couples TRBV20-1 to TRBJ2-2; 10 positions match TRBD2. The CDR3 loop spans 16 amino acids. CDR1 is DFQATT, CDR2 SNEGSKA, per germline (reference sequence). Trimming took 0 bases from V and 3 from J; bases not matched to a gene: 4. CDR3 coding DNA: TGCAGTGCTAGAGATCTGCTAGCGGGGGACACCGGGGAGCTGTTTTTT. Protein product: CSARDLLAGDTGELFF.

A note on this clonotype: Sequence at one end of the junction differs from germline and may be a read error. The CDR3 spells CTSSRIEPSNYGYTF. The DNA for the CDR3 is TGTACCAGCAGTCGGATAGAACCCTCTAACTATGGCTACACCTTC. J is TRBJ1-2 and V is TRBV2; no firm D call. The CDR3 consists of 15 residues. Germline loops: CDR1 SNHLY, CDR2 FYNNEI.

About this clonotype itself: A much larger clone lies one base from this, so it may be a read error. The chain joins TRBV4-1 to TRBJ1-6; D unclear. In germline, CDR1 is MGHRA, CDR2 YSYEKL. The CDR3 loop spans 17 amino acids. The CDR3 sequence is CASSQILTDTRNSSLHF. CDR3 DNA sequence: TGCGCCAGCAGCCAAATATTAACAGACACCCGTAATTCATCCCTCCACTTT.

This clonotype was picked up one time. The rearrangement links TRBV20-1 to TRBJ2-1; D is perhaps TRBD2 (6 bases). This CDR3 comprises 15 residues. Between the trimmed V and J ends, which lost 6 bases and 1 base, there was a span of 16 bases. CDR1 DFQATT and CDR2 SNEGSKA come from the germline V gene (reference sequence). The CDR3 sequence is CSARNLARSYNEQFF. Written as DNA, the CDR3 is TGCAGTGCGCGGAATCTAGCGAGATCCTACAATGAGCAGTTCTTC.

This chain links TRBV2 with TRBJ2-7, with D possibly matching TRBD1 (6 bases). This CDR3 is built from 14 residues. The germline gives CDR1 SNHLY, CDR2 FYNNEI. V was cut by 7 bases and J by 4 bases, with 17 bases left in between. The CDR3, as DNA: TGTGCCAGCACTAGATCACAGGGCCTGTACGAGCAGTACTTC. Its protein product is CASTRSQGLYEQYF. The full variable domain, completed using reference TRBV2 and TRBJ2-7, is EPEVTQTPSHQVTQMGQEVILRCVPISNHLYFYWYRQILGQKVEFLVSFYNNEISEKSEIFDDQFSVERPDGSNFTLKIRSTKLEDSAMYFCASTRSQGLYEQYFGPGTRLTVT.

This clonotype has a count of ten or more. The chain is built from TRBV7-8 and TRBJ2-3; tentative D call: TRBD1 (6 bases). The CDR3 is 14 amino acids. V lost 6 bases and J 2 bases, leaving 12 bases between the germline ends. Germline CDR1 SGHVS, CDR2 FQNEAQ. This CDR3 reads CASRRTEITDTQYF. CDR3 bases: TGTGCCAGCAGGAGGACAGAGATCACAGATACGCAGTATTTT.

The CDR3 DNA reads as TGCGCCAGCAGCCCCGAAGCCCAGTCCTACGAGCAGTACTTC. Translating it yields CASSPEAQSYEQYF. This rearrangement joins TRBV5-1 to TRBJ2-7, with no clear D. CDR3 length: 14 residues. Trimming took off 4 bases at V and 1 base at J, with 12 bases between the two ends. The V gene's germline CDR1 is SGHRS and CDR2 YFSETQ.

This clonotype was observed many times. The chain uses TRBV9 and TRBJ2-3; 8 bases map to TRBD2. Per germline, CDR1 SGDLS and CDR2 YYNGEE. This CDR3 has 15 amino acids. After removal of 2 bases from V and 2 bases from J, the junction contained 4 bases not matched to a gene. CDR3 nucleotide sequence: TGTGCCAGCAGCGTCCCTAGCGGGTCCACAGATACGCAGTATTTT. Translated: CASSVPSGSTDTQYF. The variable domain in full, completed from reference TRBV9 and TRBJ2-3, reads DSGVTQTPKHLITATGQRVTLRCSPRSGDLSVYWYQQSLDQGLQFLIQYYNGEERAKGNILERFSAQQFPDLHSELNLSSLELGDSALYFCASSVPSGSTDTQYFGPGTRLTVL.

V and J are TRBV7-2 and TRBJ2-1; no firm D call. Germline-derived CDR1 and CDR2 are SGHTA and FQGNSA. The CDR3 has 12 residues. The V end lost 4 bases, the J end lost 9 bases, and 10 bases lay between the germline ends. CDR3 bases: TGTGCCAGCAGCTCATCGGTGGGTGAGCAGTTCTTC. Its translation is CASSSSVGEQFF.

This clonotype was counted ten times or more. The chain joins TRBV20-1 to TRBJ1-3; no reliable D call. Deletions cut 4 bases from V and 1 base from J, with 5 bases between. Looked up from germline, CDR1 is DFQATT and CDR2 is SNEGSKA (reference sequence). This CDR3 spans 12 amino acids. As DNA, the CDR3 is TGCAGTGCTAAGAATTCTGGAAACACCATATATTTT. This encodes CSAKNSGNTIYF.

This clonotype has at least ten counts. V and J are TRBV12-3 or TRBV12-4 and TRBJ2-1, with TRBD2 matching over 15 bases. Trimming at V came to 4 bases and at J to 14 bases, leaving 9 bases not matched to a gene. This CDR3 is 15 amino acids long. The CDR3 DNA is TGTGCCAGCAGTTCGGGGACTAGCGGGGGGCCTAGTAAGTTCTTC. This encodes CASSSGTSGGPSKFF.

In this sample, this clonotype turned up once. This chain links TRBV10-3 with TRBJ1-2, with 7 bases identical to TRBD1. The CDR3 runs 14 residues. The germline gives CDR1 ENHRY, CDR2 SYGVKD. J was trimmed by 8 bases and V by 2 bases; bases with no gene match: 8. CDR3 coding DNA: TGTGCCATCAGTGAGACCGACAGGGTTGAAGGCTACACCTTC. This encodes CAISETDRVEGYTF.

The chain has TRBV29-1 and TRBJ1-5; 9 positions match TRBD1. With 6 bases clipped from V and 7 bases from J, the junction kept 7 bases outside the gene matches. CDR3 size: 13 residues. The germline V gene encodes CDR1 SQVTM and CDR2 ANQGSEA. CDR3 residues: CSVGTGWGQPQHF. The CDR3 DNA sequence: TGCAGCGTGGGGACAGGGTGGGGGCAGCCCCAGCATTTT.